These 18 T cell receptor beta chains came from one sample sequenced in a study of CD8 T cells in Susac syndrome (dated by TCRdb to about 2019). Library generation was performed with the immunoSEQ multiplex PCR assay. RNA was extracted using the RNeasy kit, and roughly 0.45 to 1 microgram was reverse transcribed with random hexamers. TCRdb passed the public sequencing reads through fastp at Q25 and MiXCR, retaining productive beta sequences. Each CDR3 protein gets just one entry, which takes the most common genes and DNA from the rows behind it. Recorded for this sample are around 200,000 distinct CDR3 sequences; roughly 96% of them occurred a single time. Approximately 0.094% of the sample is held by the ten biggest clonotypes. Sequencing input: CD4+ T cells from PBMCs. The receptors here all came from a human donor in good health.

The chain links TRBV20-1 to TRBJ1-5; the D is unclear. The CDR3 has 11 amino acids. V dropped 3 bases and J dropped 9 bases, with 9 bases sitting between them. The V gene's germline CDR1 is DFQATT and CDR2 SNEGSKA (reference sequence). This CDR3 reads CSARRLGPQHF. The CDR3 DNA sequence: TGCAGTGCTAGGCGCCTTGGGCCCCAGCATTTT.

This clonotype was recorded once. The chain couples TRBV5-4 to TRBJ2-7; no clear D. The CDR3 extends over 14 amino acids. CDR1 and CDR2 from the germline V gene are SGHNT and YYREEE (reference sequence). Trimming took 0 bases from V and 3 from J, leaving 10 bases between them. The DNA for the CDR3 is TGTGCCAGCAGCTTGGCCGCAGATATCTACGAGCAGTACTTC. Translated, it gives CASSLAADIYEQYF.

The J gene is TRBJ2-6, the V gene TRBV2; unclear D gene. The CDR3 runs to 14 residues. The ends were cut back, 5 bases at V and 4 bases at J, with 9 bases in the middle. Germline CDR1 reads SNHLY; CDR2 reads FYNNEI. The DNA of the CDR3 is TGTGCCAGCAGTATGAGTTCGGGGGCCAACGTCCTGACTTTC. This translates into CASSMSSGANVLTF.

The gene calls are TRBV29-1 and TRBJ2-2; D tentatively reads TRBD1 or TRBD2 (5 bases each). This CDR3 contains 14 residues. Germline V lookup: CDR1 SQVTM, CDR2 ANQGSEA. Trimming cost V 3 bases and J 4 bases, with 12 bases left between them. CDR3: CSVDLSGATGELFF. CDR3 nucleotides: TGCAGCGTTGACCTTTCCGGGGCCACCGGGGAGCTGTTTTTT.

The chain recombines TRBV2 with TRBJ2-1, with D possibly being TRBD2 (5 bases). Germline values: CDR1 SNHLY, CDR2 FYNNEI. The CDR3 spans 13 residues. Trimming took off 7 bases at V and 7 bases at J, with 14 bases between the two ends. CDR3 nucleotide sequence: TGTGCCAGCAAAGAGGGTAGGACTAATGAGCAGTTCTTC. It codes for CASKEGRTNEQFF. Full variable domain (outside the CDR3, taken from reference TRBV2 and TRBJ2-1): EPEVTQTPSHQVTQMGQEVILRCVPISNHLYFYWYRQILGQKVEFLVSFYNNEISEKSEIFDDQFSVERPDGSNFTLKIRSTKLEDSAMYFCASKEGRTNEQFFGPGTRLTVL.

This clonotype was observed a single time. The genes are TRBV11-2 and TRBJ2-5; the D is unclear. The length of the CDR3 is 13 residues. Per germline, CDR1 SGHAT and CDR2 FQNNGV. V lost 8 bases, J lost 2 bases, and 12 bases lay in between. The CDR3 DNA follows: TGTGCCAGCGAGCCGGGCCAGCAAGAGACCCAGTACTTC. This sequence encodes CASEPGQQETQYF.

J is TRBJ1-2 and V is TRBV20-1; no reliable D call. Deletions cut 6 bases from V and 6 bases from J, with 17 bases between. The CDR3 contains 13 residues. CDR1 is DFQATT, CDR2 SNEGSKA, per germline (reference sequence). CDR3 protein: CSAPTFFSDGYTF. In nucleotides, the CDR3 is TGCAGTGCCCCCACCTTCTTTTCGGATGGCTACACCTTC.

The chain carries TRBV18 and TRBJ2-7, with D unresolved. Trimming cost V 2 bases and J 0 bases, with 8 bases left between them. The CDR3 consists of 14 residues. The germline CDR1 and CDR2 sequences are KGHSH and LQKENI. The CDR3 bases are TGTGCCAGCTCACCAGGGCGGTACTCCTACGAGCAGTACGTC. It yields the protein CASSPGRYSYEQYV.

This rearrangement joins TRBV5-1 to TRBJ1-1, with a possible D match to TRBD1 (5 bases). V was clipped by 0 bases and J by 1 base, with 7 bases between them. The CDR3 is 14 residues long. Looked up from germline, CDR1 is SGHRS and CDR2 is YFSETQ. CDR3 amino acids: CASSLEQANTEAFF. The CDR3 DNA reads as TGCGCCAGCAGCTTGGAACAGGCGAACACTGAAGCTTTCTTT.

The CDR3 reads CASSRAGHYNEQFF. In DNA form, the CDR3 reads TGTGCCAGCTCTCGAGCGGGACACTACAATGAGCAGTTCTTC. The chain links TRBV18 to TRBJ2-1, with D tentatively TRBD2 (7 bases). Germline assignment: CDR1 KGHSH and CDR2 LQKENI. Trimming removed 6 bases from V and 3 bases from J, with 12 bases in between. CDR3 size: 14 residues.

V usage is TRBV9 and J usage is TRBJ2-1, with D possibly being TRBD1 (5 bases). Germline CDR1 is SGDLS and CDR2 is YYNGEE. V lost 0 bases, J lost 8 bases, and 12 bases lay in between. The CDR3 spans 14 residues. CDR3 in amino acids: CASSVAPGMDEQFF. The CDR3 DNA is TGTGCCAGCAGCGTAGCACCAGGGATGGATGAGCAGTTCTTC.

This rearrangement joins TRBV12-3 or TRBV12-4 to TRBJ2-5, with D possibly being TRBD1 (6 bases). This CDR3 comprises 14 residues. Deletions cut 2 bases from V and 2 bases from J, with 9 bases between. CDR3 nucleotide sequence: TGTGCCAGCAGTTTATGGGGGCGGCAAGAGACCCAGTACTTC. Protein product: CASSLWGRQETQYF.

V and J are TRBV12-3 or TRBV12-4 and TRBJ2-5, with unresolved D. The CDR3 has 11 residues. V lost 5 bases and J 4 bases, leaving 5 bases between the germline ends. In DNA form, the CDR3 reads TGTGCCAGCAGTATGGCAGAGACCCAGTACTTC. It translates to CASSMAETQYF.

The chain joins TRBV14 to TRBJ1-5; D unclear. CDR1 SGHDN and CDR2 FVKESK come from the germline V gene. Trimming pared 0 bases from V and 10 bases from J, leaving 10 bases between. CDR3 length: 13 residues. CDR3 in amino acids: CASSQDQDRPQHF. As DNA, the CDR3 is TGTGCCAGCAGCCAAGATCAAGACCGACCCCAGCATTTT.

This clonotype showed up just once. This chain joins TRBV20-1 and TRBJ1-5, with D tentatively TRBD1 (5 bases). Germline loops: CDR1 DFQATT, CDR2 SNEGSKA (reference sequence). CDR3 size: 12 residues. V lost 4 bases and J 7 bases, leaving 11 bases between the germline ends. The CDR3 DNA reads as TGCAGTGCTAACCGCGGGGGGCAGCCCCAGCATTTT. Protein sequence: CSANRGGQPQHF.

CDR3 DNA sequence: TGTGCCATCAGTGAGCCATCAGGGCGCGGAGATACGCAGTATTTT. It yields the protein CAISEPSGRGDTQYF. The chain combines TRBV10-3 with TRBJ2-3, with D maybe TRBD1 (5 bases). Trimming removed 2 bases from V and 5 bases from J, with 14 bases in between. Germline loops: CDR1 ENHRY, CDR2 SYGVKD. This CDR3 spans 15 amino acids.

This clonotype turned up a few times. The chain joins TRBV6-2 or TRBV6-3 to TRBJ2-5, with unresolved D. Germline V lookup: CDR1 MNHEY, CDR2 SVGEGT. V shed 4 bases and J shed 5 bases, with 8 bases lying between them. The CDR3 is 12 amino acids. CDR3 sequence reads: CASSSSRETQYF. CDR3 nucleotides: TGTGCCAGCAGTTCTTCCAGGGAGACCCAGTACTTC.

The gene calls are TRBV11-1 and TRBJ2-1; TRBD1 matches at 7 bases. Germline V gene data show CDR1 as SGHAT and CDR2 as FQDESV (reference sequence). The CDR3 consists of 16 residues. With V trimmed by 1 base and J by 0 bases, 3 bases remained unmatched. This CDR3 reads CASSLEGTVSYNEQFF. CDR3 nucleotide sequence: TGTGCCAGCAGCTTAGAAGGGACAGTCTCCTACAATGAGCAGTTCTTC.